What follows describes a single T cell receptor (beta chain). The germline CDR1 and CDR2 sequences are MNHEY and SMNVEV (reference sequence). The CDR3 extends over 12 amino acids. V was pared by 6 bases and J by 10 bases, with 10 bases between. PCR primers comprised 60 Vbeta and 13 Jbeta primers. The data were produced by immunoSEQ multiplex PCR, yet TCRdb's version contains in-frame clones alone and is incomplete. The repertoire holds around 270,000 clones, with about four fifths as singletons. This sample stems from a study of cytomegalovirus exposure and HLA in healthy donors. This clonotype was obtained from a girl aged 2 to 9 in good health and CMV-seronegative. The sample was PBMCs. The V gene is TRBV27, the J gene TRBJ1-6; D gene ambiguous. CDR3 DNA: TGTGCCAGCAGCTTTCTAGGCTCACCCCTCCACTTT. Amino acids: CASSFLGSPLHF.